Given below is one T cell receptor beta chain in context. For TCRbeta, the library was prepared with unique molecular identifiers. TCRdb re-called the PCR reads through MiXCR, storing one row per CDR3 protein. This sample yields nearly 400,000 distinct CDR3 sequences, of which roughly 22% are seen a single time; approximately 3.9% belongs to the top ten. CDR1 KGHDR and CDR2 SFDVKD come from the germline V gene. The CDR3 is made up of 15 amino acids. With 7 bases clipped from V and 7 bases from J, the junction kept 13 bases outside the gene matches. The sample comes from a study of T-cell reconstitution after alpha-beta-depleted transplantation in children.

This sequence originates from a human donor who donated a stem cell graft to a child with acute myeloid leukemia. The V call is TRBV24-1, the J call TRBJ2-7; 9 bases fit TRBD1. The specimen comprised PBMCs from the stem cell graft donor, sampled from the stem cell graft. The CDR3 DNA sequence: TGTGCCACCAGCGATACCGGGACAGGGATTAATGAGCAGTACTTC. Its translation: CATSDTGTGINEQYF.